This T cell receptor (beta chain) was sequenced during a study of neurological immune-mediated disorders. Findings and limits, study-wide: HTLV-1-associated myelopathy displayed the greatest TCR clonal expansion, and multiple sclerosis exhibited the smallest, lower than that of healthy controls.

Ten or more counts support this clonotype. Its antigen is undetermined. One entry per CDR3 protein, called by TCRdb with MiXCR from the 5' RACE reads. The data show tens of thousands of distinct CDR3 sequences, roughly 4.4% seen once. V dropped 4 bases and J dropped 1; count of bases not matched to a gene: 7. The CDR3 loop spans 16 amino acids. Germline V gene data show CDR1 as MNHNY and CDR2 as SVGAGI (reference sequence). The material sequenced was PBMCs. This receptor was identified in a man in his fifties or sixties with multiple sclerosis. The genes are TRBV6-6 and TRBJ2-3; 8 positions match TRBD2. The CDR3 loop reads CASSLGSGGGTDTQYF. The CDR3 DNA sequence: TGTGCCAGCAGTTTGGGGAGCGGGGGAGGCACAGATACGCAGTATTTT.